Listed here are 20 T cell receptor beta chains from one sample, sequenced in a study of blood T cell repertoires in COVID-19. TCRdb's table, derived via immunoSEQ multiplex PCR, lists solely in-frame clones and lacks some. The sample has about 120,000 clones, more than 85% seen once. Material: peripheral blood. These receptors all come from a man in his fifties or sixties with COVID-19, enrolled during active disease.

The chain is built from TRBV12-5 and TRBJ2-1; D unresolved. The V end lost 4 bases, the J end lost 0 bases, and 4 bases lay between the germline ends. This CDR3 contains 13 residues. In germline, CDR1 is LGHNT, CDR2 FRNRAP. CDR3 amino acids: CASGSGSYNEQFF. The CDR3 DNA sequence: TGTGCTAGTGGTTCGGGCTCCTACAATGAGCAGTTCTTC. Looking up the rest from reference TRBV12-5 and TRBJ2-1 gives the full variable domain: DARVTQTPRHKVTEMGQEVTMRCQPILGHNTVFWYRQTMMQGLELLAYFRNRAPLDDSGMPKDRFSAEMPDATLATLKIQPSEPRDSAVYFCASGSGSYNEQFFGPGTRLTVL.

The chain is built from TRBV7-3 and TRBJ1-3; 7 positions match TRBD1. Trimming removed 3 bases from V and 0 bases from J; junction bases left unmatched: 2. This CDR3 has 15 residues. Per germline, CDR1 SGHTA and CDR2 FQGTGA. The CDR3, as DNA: TGTGCCAGCAGCTTGACAGGGTACTCTGGAAACACCATATATTTT. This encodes CASSLTGYSGNTIYF.

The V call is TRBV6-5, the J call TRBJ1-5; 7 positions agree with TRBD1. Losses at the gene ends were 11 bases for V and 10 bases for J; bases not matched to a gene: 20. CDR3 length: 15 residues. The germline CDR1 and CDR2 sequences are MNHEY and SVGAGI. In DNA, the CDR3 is TGTGCCTGCAAGAGGGACAGCCCGAGGAAAACTCCCCAGCATTTT. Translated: CACKRDSPRKTPQHF.

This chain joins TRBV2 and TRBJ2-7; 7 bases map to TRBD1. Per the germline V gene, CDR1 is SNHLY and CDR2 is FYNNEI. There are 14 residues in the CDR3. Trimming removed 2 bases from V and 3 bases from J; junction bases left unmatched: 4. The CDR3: CASSEQGVGYEQYF. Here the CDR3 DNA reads TGTGCCAGCAGTGAACAGGGGGTTGGCTACGAGCAGTACTTC. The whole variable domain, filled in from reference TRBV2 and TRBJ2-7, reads EPEVTQTPSHQVTQMGQEVILRCVPISNHLYFYWYRQILGQKVEFLVSFYNNEISEKSEIFDDQFSVERPDGSNFTLKIRSTKLEDSAMYFCASSEQGVGYEQYFGPGTRLTVT.

CDR3: CASSPGKGVQNTEAFF. Written as DNA, the CDR3 is TGTGCCAGCTCACCGGGAAAGGGGGTACAGAACACTGAAGCTTTCTTT. V usage is TRBV18 and J usage is TRBJ1-1; weak D call: TRBD1 (6 bases). The V end was cut by 3 bases, the J end by 1 base, with 15 bases between. The CDR3 is made up of 16 amino acids. Per germline, CDR1 KGHSH and CDR2 LQKENI.

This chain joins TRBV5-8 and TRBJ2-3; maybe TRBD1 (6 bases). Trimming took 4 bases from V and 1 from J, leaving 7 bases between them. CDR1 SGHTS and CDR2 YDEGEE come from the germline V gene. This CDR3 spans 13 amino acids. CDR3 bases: TGTGCCAGCAGCGGGGGCGGCACAGATACGCAGTATTTT. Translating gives CASSGGGTDTQYF.

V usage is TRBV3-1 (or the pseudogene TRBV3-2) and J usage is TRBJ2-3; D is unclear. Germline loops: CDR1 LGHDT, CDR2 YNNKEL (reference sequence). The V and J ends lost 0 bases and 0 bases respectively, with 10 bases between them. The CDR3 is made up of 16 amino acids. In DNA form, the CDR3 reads TGTGCCAGCAGCCAAGATTACCGCCGGAGCACAGATACGCAGTATTTT. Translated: CASSQDYRRSTDTQYF.

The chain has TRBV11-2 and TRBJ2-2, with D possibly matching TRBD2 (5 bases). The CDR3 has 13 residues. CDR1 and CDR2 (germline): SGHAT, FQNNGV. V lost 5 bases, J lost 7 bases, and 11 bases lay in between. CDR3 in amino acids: CASSPSGFGELFF. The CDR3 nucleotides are TGTGCCAGCAGCCCGTCGGGGTTCGGGGAGCTGTTTTTT.

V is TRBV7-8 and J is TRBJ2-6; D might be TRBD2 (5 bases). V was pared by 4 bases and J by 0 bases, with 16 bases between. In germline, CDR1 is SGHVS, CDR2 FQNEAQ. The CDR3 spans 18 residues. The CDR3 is CASSSSLDWVSGANVLTF. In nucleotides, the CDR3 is TGTGCCAGCAGCTCCTCTTTGGACTGGGTCTCTGGGGCCAACGTCCTGACTTTC.

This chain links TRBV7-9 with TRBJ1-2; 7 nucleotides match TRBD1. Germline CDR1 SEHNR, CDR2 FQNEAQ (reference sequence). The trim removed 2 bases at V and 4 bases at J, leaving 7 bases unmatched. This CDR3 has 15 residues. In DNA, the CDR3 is TGTGCCAGCAGCTTAAATAAGGGGGCAGTCTATGGCTACACCTTC. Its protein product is CASSLNKGAVYGYTF.

As DNA, the CDR3 is TGTGCCAGCAGTCTGGCGGGGGGGAACTCTGGAAACACCATATATTTT. Residues: CASSLAGGNSGNTIYF. This sequence joins TRBV28 and TRBJ1-3; possible D gene TRBD1, 5 bases. Trimming took 5 bases from V and 0 from J, leaving 14 bases between them. The length of the CDR3 is 16 residues. Germline V gene data show CDR1 as MDHEN and CDR2 as SYDVKM.

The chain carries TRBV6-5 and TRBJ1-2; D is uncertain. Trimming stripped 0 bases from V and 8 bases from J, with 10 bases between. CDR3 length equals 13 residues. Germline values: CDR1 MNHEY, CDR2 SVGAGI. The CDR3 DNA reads TGTGCCAGCAGTTACTCAACTTCGGGAGGCTACACCTTC. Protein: CASSYSTSGGYTF.

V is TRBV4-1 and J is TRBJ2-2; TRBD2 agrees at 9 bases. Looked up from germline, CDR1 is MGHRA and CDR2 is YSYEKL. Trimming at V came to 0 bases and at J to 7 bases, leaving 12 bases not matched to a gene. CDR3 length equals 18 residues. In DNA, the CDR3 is TGCGCCAGCAGCCAAGATGCGGGCGGGGGGGCCAGTATCGGGGAGCTGTTTTTT. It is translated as CASSQDAGGGASIGELFF.

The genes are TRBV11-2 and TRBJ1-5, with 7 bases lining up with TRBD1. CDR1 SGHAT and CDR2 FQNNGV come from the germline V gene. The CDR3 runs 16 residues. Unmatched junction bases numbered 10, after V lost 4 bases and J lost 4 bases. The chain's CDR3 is CASSSGQAGGNQPQHF. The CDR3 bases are TGTGCCAGCAGCTCAGGACAGGCAGGAGGGAATCAGCCCCAGCATTTT.

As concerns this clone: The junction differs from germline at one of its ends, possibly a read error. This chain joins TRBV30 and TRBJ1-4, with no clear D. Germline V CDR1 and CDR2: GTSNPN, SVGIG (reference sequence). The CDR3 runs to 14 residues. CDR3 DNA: TGTGCTTGGATGCCAGCCCTAGAGATCGAAAAACTGTTTTTT. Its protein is CAWMPALEIEKLFF.

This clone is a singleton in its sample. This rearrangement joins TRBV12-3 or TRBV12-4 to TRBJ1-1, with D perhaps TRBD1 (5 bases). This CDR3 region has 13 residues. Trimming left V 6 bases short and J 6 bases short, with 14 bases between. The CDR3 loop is CASSRGVHAEAFF. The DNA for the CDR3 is TGTGCCAGCAGCCGGGGGGTTCATGCTGAAGCTTTCTTT.

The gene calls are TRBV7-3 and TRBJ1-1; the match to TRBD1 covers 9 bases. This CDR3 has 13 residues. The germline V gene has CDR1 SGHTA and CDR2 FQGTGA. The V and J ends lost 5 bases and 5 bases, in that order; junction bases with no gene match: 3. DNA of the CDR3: TGTGCCAGCAGCCCGACAGGGGGGACTGAAGCTTTCTTT. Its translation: CASSPTGGTEAFF.

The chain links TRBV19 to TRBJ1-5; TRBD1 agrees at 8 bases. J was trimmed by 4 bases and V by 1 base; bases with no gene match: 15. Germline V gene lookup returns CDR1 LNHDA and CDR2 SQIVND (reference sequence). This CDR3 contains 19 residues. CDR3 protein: CASSIGPLGRGRRNQPQHF. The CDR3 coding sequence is TGTGCCAGTAGTATAGGCCCCCTCGGCAGGGGGCGGCGGAATCAGCCCCAGCATTTT.

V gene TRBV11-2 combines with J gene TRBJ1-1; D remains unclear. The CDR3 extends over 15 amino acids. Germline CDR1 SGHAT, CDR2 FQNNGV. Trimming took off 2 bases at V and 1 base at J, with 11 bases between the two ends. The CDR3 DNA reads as TGTGCCAGCAGCTTAAGCCGGCGGGGGAACACTGAAGCTTTCTTT. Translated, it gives CASSLSRRGNTEAFF.

This chain's CDR3 is CASSLLVGSGTEAFF. In DNA form, the CDR3 reads TGCGCCAGCAGCTTGTTGGTGGGAAGCGGCACTGAAGCTTTCTTT. The chain recombines TRBV5-1 with TRBJ1-1; no firm D call. Germline V lookup: CDR1 SGHRS, CDR2 YFSETQ. Deletions cut 1 base from V and 4 bases from J, with 14 bases between. The CDR3 is 15 amino acids.